Listed below are T cell receptor beta chains from one sample, sequenced in a study of blood T cell repertoires in COVID-19. Sequencing was performed with immunoSEQ multiplex PCR; in TCRdb, only in-frame clones are kept and a portion is missing. The repertoire holds about 100,000 clones, with approximately 85% as singletons. Sequencing was done on a sample of peripheral blood. These receptors were obtained from a woman aged 80 or over with active or convalescent COVID-19. Each CDR3 is given with its conserved first and last residue.

v_call: TRBV5-4; cdr3_aa: CASSSGDRQNTEAFF
v_call: TRBV27; cdr3_aa: CASRRSTGSTDTQYF
v_call: TRBV10-3; cdr3_aa: CAISEGQSKNIQYF
v_call: TRBV18; cdr3_aa: CASSPTTASYEQYF
v_call: TRBV6-5; cdr3_aa: CASSYAGGPTDTQYF
v_call: TRBV5-1; cdr3_aa: CASSTTVQYEQYF
v_call: TRBV7-2; cdr3_aa: CASSLQITDTQYF
v_call: TRBV18; cdr3_aa: CASSPQGAEGYTF
v_call: TRBV7-9; cdr3_aa: CASSLGLAGITDTQYF
v_call: TRBV27; cdr3_aa: CASSSRTSGSYEQYF
v_call: TRBV5-4; cdr3_aa: CASSLAGGGQETQYF
v_call: TRBV5-4; cdr3_aa: CASSSQGYNEQFF
v_call: TRBV5-1; cdr3_aa: CASSLASGGRTDTQYF
v_call: TRBV13; cdr3_aa: CASSLGRAVGTEAFF